This T cell receptor beta chain comes out of a study of technical replicates of blood from four donors. The germline V gene has CDR1 SNHLY and CDR2 FYNNEI. The CDR3 extends over 17 amino acids. V was clipped by 2 bases and J by 2 bases, with 19 bases between them. Profiling relied on immunoSEQ multiplex PCR, and the TCRdb table lists in-frame clones only, not all of them. In the table there are fewer than 90,000 clones, 85% to 95% of which are singletons. The rearrangement links TRBV2 to TRBJ2-7, with D perhaps matching TRBD2 (6 bases). Specimen: T cells isolated from PBMCs. The origin of this receptor is a human donor in good health. This CDR3 reads CASSERVMGGPAYEQYF. The DNA of the CDR3 is TGTGCCAGCAGTGAAAGGGTAATGGGGGGTCCAGCCTACGAGCAGTACTTC.